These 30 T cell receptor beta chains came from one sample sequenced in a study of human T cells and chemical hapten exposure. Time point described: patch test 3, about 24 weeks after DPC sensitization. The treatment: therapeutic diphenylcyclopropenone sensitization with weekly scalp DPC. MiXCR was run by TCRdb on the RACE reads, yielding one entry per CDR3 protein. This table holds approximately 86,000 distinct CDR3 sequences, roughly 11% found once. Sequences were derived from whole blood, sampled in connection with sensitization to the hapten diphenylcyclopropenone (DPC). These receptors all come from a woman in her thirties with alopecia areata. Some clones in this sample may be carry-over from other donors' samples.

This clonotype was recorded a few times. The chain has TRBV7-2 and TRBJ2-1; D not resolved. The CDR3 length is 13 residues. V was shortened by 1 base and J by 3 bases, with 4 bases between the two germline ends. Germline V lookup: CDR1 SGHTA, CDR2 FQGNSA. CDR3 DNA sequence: TGTGCCAGCAGCTTAGATAACTACAATGAGCAGTTCTTC. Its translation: CASSLDNYNEQFF.

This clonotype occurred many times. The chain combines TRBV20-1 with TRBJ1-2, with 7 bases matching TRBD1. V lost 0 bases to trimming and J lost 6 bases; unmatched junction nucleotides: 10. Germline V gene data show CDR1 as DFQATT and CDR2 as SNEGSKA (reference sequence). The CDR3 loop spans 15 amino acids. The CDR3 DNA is TGCAGTGCTAGAGATTCTCGGAGGGGGCATGATGGCTACACCTTC. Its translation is CSARDSRRGHDGYTF.

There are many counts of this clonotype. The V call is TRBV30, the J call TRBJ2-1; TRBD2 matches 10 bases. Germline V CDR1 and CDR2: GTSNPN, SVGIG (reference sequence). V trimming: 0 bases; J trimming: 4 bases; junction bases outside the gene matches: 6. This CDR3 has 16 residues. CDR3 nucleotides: TGTGCCTGGAGTGTCTCTAGCGGGAGTATTTACAATGAGCAGTTCTTC. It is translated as CAWSVSSGSIYNEQFF.

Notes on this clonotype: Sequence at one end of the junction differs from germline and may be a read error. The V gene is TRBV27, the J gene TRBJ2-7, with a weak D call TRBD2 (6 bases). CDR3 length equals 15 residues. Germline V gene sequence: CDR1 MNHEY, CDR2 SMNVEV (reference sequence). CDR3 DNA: TGTGCCAACAGTTTCCGACCCGGAGGGTACTACGAGCAGTACTTC. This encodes CANSFRPGGYYEQYF.

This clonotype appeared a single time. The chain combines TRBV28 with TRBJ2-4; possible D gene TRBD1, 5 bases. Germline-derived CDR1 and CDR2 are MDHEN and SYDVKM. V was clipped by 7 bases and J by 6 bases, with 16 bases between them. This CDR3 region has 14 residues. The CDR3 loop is CASTTVGLGNIQYF. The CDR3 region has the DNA TGTGCCAGCACGACAGTGGGGTTGGGAAACATTCAGTACTTC.

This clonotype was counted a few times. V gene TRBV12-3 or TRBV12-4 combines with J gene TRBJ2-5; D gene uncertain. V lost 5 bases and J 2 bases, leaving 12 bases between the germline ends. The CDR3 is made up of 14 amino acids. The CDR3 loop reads CASSTHSTQETQYF. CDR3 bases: TGTGCCAGCAGTACCCACTCCACACAAGAGACCCAGTACTTC.

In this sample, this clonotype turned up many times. The CDR3 is CASSLTSYQETQYF. In nucleotides, the CDR3 is TGTGCCAGCTCACTGACTAGTTATCAAGAGACCCAGTACTTC. The V call is TRBV18, the J call TRBJ2-5; TRBD2 is a possible D gene (6 bases). Germline V CDR1 and CDR2: KGHSH, LQKENI. Trimming removed 4 bases from V and 2 bases from J, with 11 bases in between. This CDR3 is 14 amino acids long.

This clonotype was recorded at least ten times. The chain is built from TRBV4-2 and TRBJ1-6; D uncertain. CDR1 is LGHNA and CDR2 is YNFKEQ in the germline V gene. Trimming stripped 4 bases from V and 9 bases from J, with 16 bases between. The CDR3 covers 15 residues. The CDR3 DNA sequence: TGTGCCAGCAGCCCGAAGATCGGGCTGGGTTCACCCCTCCACTTT. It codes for CASSPKIGLGSPLHF.

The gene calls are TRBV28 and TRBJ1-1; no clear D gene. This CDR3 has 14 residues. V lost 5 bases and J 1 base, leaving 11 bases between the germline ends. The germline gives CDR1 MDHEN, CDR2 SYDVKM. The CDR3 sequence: CASSPITWNTEAFF. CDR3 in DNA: TGTGCCAGCAGTCCAATTACATGGAACACTGAAGCTTTCTTT.

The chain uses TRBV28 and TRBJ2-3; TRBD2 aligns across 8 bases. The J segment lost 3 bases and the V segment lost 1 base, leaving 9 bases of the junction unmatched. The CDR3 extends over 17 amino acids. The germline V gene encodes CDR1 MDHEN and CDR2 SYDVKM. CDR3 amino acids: CASSLSPGGRRTDTQYF. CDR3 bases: TGTGCCAGCAGTTTATCCCCGGGGGGGCGACGAACAGATACGCAGTATTTT.

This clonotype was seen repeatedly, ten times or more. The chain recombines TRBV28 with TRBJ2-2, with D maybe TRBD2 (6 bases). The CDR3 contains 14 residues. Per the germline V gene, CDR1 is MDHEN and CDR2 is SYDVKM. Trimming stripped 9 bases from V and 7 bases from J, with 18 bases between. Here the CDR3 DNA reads TGTGCCAGTAGCGGCCCTGCAGGGAACGGGGAGCTGTTTTTT. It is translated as CASSGPAGNGELFF.

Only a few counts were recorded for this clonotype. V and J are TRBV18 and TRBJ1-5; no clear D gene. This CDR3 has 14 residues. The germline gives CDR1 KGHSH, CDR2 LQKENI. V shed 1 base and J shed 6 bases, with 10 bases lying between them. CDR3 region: CASSPQKTVQPQHF. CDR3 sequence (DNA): TGTGCCAGCTCACCACAAAAAACAGTTCAGCCCCAGCATTTT.

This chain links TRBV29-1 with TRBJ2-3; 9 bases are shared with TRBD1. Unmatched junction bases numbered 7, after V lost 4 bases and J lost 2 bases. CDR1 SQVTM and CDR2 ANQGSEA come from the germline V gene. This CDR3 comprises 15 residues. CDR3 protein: CSVVRTGVFTDTQYF. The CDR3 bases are TGCAGCGTTGTTCGGACAGGGGTTTTCACAGATACGCAGTATTTT.

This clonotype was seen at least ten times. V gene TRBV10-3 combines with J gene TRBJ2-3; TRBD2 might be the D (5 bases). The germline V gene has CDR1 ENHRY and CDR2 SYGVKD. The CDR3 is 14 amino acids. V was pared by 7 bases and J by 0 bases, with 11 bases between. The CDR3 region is CAITDGLSTDTQYF. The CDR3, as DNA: TGTGCCATCACCGACGGACTGAGCACAGATACGCAGTATTTT.

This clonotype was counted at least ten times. The chain's CDR3 is CASSPGATNEKLFF. The CDR3 DNA follows: TGTGCCAGCTCACCTGGGGCAACTAATGAAAAACTGTTTTTT. The J gene is TRBJ1-4, the V gene TRBV18, with D unresolved. Germline CDR1 is KGHSH and CDR2 is LQKENI. The CDR3 runs to 14 residues. V shed 3 bases and J shed 0 bases, with 5 bases lying between them.

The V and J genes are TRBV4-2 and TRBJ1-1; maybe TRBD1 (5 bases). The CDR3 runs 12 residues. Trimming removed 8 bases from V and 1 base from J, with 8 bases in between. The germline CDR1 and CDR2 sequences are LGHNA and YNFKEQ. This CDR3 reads CASGTWNTEAFF. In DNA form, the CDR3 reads TGTGCCAGCGGGACCTGGAACACTGAAGCTTTCTTT.

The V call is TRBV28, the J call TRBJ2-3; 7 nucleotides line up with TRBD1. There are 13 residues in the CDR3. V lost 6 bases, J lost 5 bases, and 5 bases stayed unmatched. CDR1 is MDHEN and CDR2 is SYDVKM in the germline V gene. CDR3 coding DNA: TGTGCCAGCAGGTCTTGGGACAGAGATACGCAGTATTTT. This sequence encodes CASRSWDRDTQYF.

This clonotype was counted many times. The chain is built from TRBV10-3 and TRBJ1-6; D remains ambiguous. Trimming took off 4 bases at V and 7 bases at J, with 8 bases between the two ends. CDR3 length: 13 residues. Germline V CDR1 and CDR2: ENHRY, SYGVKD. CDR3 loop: CAISAGPNSPLHF. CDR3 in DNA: TGTGCCATCAGTGCGGGCCCCAATTCACCCCTCCACTTT.

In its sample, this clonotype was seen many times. CDR3 region: CASSGTGGPDTQYF. DNA of the CDR3: TGTGCCAGCAGCGGTACAGGGGGCCCAGATACGCAGTATTTT. The chain couples TRBV5-4 to TRBJ2-3; 9 bases are shared with TRBD1. This CDR3 is built from 14 residues. The V segment lost 4 bases and the J segment 4 bases; nucleotides outside the gene matches: 4. Per germline, CDR1 SGHNT and CDR2 YYREEE (reference sequence).

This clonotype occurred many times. As DNA, the CDR3 is TGTGCCAGCAGTTTAGCGCAAGACTCCTTTGGGGCCAACGTCCTGACTTTC. Its translation is CASSLAQDSFGANVLTF. This sequence joins TRBV12-3 or TRBV12-4 and TRBJ2-6; D is uncertain. The CDR3 totals 17 residues. V was cut by 0 bases and J by 3 bases, with 12 bases left in between.

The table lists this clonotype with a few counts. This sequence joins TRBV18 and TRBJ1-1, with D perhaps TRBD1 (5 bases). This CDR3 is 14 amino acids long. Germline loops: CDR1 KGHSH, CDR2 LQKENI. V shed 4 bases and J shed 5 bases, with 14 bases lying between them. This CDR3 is CASSHGLWGTEAFF. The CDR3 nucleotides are TGTGCCAGCTCACATGGGCTCTGGGGGACTGAAGCTTTCTTT. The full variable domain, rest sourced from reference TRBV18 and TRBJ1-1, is NAGVMQNPRHLVRRRGQEARLRCSPMKGHSHVYWYRQLPEEGLKFMVYLQKENIIDESGMPKERFSAEFPKEGPSILRIQQVVRGDSAAYFCASSHGLWGTEAFFGQGTRLTVV.

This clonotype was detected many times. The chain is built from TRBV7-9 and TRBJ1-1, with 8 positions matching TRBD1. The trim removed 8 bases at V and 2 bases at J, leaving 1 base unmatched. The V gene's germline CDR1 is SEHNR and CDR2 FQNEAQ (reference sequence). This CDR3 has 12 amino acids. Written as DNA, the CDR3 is TGTGCCAGCGACAGGGGAAACACTGAAGCTTTCTTT. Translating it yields CASDRGNTEAFF.

DNA for the CDR3: TGCGCCAGCAGTCTGACATTGATGTACACTGAAGCTTTCTTT. It encodes CASSLTLMYTEAFF. The genes are TRBV5-1 and TRBJ1-1, with D hard to call. Deletions cut 5 bases from V and 3 bases from J, with 14 bases between. Germline V gene lookup returns CDR1 SGHRS and CDR2 YFSETQ. The length of the CDR3 is 14 residues. Full variable domain (remainder filled in from reference TRBV5-1 and TRBJ1-1): KAGVTQTPRYLIKTRGQQVTLSCSPISGHRSVSWYQQTPGQGLQFLFEYFSETQRNKGNFPGRFSGRQFSNSRSEMNVSTLELGDSALYLCASSLTLMYTEAFFGQGTRLTVV.

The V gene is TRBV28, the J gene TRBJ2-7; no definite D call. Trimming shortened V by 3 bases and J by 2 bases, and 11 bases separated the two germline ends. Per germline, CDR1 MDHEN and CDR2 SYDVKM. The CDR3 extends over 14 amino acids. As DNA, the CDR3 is TGTGCCAGCAGTTTCCCGCAGGTCACCTACGAGCAGTACTTC. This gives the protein CASSFPQVTYEQYF.

This CDR3 reads CSATDSGATGEKLFF. The CDR3 bases are TGCAGTGCTACCGACTCAGGGGCAACGGGTGAAAAACTGTTTTTT. The V call is TRBV20-1, the J call TRBJ1-4; perhaps TRBD1 as D (6 bases). The CDR3 loop spans 15 amino acids. Trimming took off 4 bases at V and 7 bases at J, with 19 bases between the two ends. CDR1 and CDR2 from the germline V gene are DFQATT and SNEGSKA (reference sequence).

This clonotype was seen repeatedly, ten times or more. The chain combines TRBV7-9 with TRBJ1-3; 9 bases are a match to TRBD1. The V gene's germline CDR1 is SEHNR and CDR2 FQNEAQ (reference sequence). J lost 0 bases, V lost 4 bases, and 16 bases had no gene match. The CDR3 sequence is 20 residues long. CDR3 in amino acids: CASSSNPRDRDSSSGNTIYF. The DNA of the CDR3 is TGTGCCAGCAGCTCAAATCCCCGGGACAGGGATTCTAGCTCTGGAAACACCATATATTTT.

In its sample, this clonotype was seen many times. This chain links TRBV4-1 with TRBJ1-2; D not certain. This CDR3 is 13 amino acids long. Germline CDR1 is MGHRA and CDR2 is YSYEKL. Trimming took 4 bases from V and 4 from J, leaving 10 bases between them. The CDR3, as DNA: TGCGCCAGCAGCCTAACAGTCAGCTATGGCTACACCTTC. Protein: CASSLTVSYGYTF.

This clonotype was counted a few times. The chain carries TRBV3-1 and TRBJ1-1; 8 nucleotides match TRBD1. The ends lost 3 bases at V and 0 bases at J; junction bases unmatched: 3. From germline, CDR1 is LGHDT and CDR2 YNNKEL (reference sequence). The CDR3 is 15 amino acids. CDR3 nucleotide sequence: TGTGCCAGCAGCCACAGACAGGGGCTGAACACTGAAGCTTTCTTT. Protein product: CASSHRQGLNTEAFF.

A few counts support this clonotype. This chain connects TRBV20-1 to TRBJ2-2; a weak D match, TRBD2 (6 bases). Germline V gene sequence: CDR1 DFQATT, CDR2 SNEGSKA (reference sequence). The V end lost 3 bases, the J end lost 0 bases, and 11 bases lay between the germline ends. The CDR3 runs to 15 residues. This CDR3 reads CSASPGLTNTGELFF. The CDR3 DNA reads TGCAGTGCTAGTCCGGGACTCACGAACACCGGGGAGCTGTTTTTT.

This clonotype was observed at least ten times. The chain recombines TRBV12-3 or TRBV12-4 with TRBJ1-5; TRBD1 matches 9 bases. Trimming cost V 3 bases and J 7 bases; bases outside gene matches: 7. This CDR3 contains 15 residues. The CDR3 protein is CASSLGQGGFQPQHF. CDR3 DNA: TGTGCCAGCAGTTTGGGACAGGGTGGCTTCCAGCCCCAGCATTTT.